The 23 T cell receptor beta chains presented below share a single source sample, sequenced in a study of cytomegalovirus exposure and HLA in healthy donors. PCR primers comprised 60 Vbeta and 13 Jbeta primers. Profiling relied on immunoSEQ multiplex PCR, and the TCRdb table lists in-frame clones only, not all of them. The sample records some 130,000 clones, roughly 80% being singletons. Material for sequencing was PBMCs. The receptors were gathered from a boy between 5 and 17 years old in good health and CMV-seronegative.

V gene TRBV28 combines with J gene TRBJ1-1; TRBD1 agrees at 8 bases. The length of the CDR3 is 14 residues. Looked up from germline, CDR1 is MDHEN and CDR2 is SYDVKM. The junction had 2 bases not matched to a gene; V was cut back by 5 bases and J by 0 bases. The CDR3 DNA sequence: TGTGCCAGCAGTGCGGACAGGGTGAACACTGAAGCTTTCTTT. Translated, it gives CASSADRVNTEAFF.

The gene calls are TRBV30 and TRBJ1-3; unclear D gene. The V gene lost 0 bases and the J gene lost 1 base, with 7 bases spanning the gap. The CDR3 is made up of 14 amino acids. The germline V gene encodes CDR1 GTSNPN and CDR2 SVGIG (reference sequence). The CDR3, as DNA: TGTGCCTGGAGTGTCCTCGGTTCTGGAAACACCATATATTTT. This gives the protein CAWSVLGSGNTIYF.

The rearrangement links TRBV27 to TRBJ1-1; D unclear. This CDR3 is built from 13 residues. V lost 4 bases to trimming and J lost 0 bases, with 6 bases between them. The V gene's germline CDR1 is MNHEY and CDR2 SMNVEV (reference sequence). The CDR3 reads CASSSQMNTEAFF. In DNA, the CDR3 is TGTGCCAGCAGTTCGCAGATGAACACTGAAGCTTTCTTT.

The rearrangement joins TRBV7-8 to TRBJ2-3; D is uncertain. The CDR3 length is 15 residues. Germline V gene sequence: CDR1 SGHVS, CDR2 FQNEAQ. Trimming cost V 2 bases and J 0 bases, with 9 bases left between them. CDR3 in DNA: TGTGCCAGCAGCTTATTAGGAGCTAGCACAGATACGCAGTATTTT. Translating gives CASSLLGASTDTQYF.

The chain recombines TRBV6-5 with TRBJ2-5, with a tentative D call TRBD1 (5 bases). The J call may be incorrect, as the DNA end agrees better with TRBJ2-7. CDR1 and CDR2 (germline): MNHEY, SVGAGI. The CDR3 covers 15 residues. CDR3 in DNA: TGTGCCAGCAGTTACTCGAATCCAGGGAACTACGAGCAGTACTTC. It encodes CASSYSNPGNYEQYF.

This clone was counted a single time. V usage is TRBV6-4 and J usage is TRBJ2-3, with D hard to call. Germline CDR1 MRHNA, CDR2 SNTAGT. Trimming removed 7 bases at V and 0 bases at J, with 8 bases between. The CDR3 is 13 amino acids. CDR3 DNA sequence: TGTGCCAGCACCCTGAGGAGCACAGATACGCAGTATTTT. It encodes CASTLRSTDTQYF.

V and J are TRBV5-6 and TRBJ1-3; D is undetermined. Germline V gene data show CDR1 as SGHDT and CDR2 as YYEEEE. This CDR3 spans 15 amino acids. The ends were cut back, 0 bases at V and 0 bases at J, with 7 bases in the middle. DNA for the CDR3: TGTGCCAGCAGCTTGGCAGCGGACTCTGGAAACACCATATATTTT. This gives the protein CASSLAADSGNTIYF. Looking up the rest from reference TRBV5-6 and TRBJ1-3 gives the full variable domain: DAGVTQSPTHLIKTRGQQVTLRCSPKSGHDTVSWYQQALGQGPQFIFQYYEEEERQRGNFPDRFSGHQFPNYSSELNVNALLLGDSALYLCASSLAADSGNTIYFGEGSWLTVV.

The V and J genes are TRBV6-5 and TRBJ1-5; 10 bases map to TRBD1. V lost 6 bases and J lost 4; bases outside the gene matches: 3. Germline assignment: CDR1 MNHEY and CDR2 SVGAGI. CDR3 length equals 14 residues. The CDR3 DNA sequence: TGTGCCAGCAGGAGGACAGGGGGAAATCAGCCCCAGCATTTT. Its translation: CASRRTGGNQPQHF.

V and J are TRBV5-6 and TRBJ1-2; 12 bases are a match to TRBD1. This CDR3 spans 16 amino acids. Unmatched junction bases numbered 6, after V lost 0 bases and J lost 6 bases. Germline V lookup: CDR1 SGHDT, CDR2 YYEEEE. The CDR3 region is CASSLGDRGRENGYTF. As DNA, the CDR3 is TGTGCCAGCAGCTTGGGGGACAGGGGGCGGGAGAATGGCTACACCTTC. Based on the CDR3 plus reference TRBV5-6 and TRBJ1-2, the full variable domain is DAGVTQSPTHLIKTRGQQVTLRCSPKSGHDTVSWYQQALGQGPQFIFQYYEEEERQRGNFPDRFSGHQFPNYSSELNVNALLLGDSALYLCASSLGDRGRENGYTFGSGTRLTVV.

The chain recombines TRBV7-2 with TRBJ1-5; no definite D call. Trimming stripped 3 bases from V and 5 bases from J, with 8 bases between. Germline V CDR1 and CDR2: SGHTA, FQGNSA. The CDR3 extends over 13 amino acids. The chain's CDR3 is CASSFVIDQPQHF. The CDR3 coding sequence is TGTGCCAGCAGCTTCGTAATCGATCAGCCCCAGCATTTT.

The V gene is TRBV5-1, the J gene TRBJ2-5; D may be TRBD2 (6 bases). V lost 0 bases, J lost 5 bases, and 17 bases lay in between. Germline V lookup: CDR1 SGHRS, CDR2 YFSETQ. The CDR3 runs 16 residues. CDR3 sequence reads: CASSLEGGGTRETQYF. The CDR3 region has the DNA TGCGCCAGCAGCTTGGAGGGAGGAGGCACACGGGAGACCCAGTACTTC.

V usage is TRBV30 and J usage is TRBJ2-5, with a weak D call TRBD1 (7 bases). The DNA end favors TRBJ2-7, so the J call may be wrong. The CDR3 contains 13 residues. From germline, CDR1 is GTSNPN and CDR2 SVGIG (reference sequence). The CDR3 DNA reads TGTGCCTGGAGTGTACCCAGGGGGGACGAGCAGTACTTC. Protein sequence: CAWSVPRGDEQYF.

In DNA, the CDR3 is TGTGCCAGCAGCCAGGGGGCAGGGAACTATGGCTACACCTTC. Translating it yields CASSQGAGNYGYTF. The chain couples TRBV7-2 to TRBJ1-2, with 8 bases matching TRBD1. The V gene end was trimmed by 5 bases and the J gene end by 2 bases; junction bases not matched to a gene: 4. Germline V gives CDR1 SGHTA, CDR2 FQGNSA. This CDR3 is 14 amino acids long.

This sequence joins TRBV6-5 and TRBJ1-1, with 7 bases lining up with TRBD1. Per the germline V gene, CDR1 is MNHEY and CDR2 is SVGAGI. J gave up 4 bases and V 6 bases, and 2 bases lay outside the gene matches. The CDR3 covers 12 residues. CDR3 residues: CASRSGGTEAFF. DNA of the CDR3: TGTGCCAGCAGGTCAGGGGGCACTGAAGCTTTCTTT.

The chain has TRBV5-4 and TRBJ2-1, with D possibly matching TRBD2 (7 bases). The CDR3 has 13 amino acids. The V gene's germline CDR1 is SGHNT and CDR2 YYREEE (reference sequence). V was cut by 7 bases and J by 8 bases, with 16 bases left in between. This CDR3 reads CASPSRGGDEQFF. The CDR3 nucleotides are TGTGCCAGCCCCAGCAGAGGGGGGGATGAGCAGTTCTTC.

The CDR3 protein is CASRSGTGMYQPQHF. CDR3 bases: TGTGCCAGCAGATCCGGGACAGGGATGTATCAGCCCCAGCATTTT. The chain recombines TRBV27 with TRBJ1-5; 9 bases line up with TRBD1. After removal of 6 bases from V and 5 bases from J, the junction contained 8 bases not matched to a gene. Germline loops: CDR1 MNHEY, CDR2 SMNVEV (reference sequence). The CDR3 has 15 amino acids.

This clone was recorded a few times. The chain uses TRBV7-9 and TRBJ1-3; D is possibly TRBD1 (5 bases). Trimming removed 2 bases at V and 2 bases at J, with 16 bases between. Germline V gene sequence: CDR1 SEHNR, CDR2 FQNEAQ (reference sequence). The CDR3 sequence is 17 residues long. The CDR3 here is CASSLSVGTGAGNTIYF. Here the CDR3 DNA reads TGTGCCAGCAGCTTATCGGTGGGGACGGGGGCTGGAAACACCATATATTTT.

The chain combines TRBV10-3 with TRBJ2-3; D uncertain. Per germline, CDR1 ENHRY and CDR2 SYGVKD. V was cut by 3 bases and J by 6 bases, with 10 bases left in between. This CDR3 contains 13 residues. The CDR3: CAISDSGEDTQYF. The CDR3, as DNA: TGTGCCATCAGTGATTCTGGAGAGGATACGCAGTATTTT.

Here the CDR3 reads CAWSPVNTEAFF. The DNA of the CDR3 is TGTGCCTGGAGTCCGGTGAACACTGAAGCTTTCTTT. The chain carries TRBV30 and TRBJ1-1; D uncertain. Per the germline V gene, CDR1 is GTSNPN and CDR2 is SVGIG (reference sequence). The CDR3 is made up of 12 amino acids. Between the trimmed V and J ends, which lost 2 bases and 0 bases, there was a span of 4 bases.

V and J are TRBV7-8 and TRBJ1-1; D not certain. CDR3 length equals 15 residues. The V end was cut by 1 base, the J end by 11 bases, with 20 bases between. Germline-derived CDR1 and CDR2 are SGHVS and FQNEAQ. CDR3 in DNA: TGTGCCAGCAGCTTAGTAGTGAGGGAATCCAACGGGGCTTTCTTT. Its translation: CASSLVVRESNGAFF.

V gene TRBV15 combines with J gene TRBJ2-5; 10 bases agree with TRBD2. The germline V gene has CDR1 LNHNV and CDR2 YYDKDF (reference sequence). CDR3 length equals 15 residues. V lost 3 bases, J lost 0 bases, and 1 base stayed unmatched. In nucleotides, the CDR3 is TGTGCCACCAGCAGGCTAGCGGGAGACCAAGAGACCCAGTACTTC. This translates into CATSRLAGDQETQYF.

The V and J genes are TRBV5-4 and TRBJ1-2; 9 positions agree with TRBD1. After removal of 7 bases from V and 7 bases from J, the junction contained 14 bases not matched to a gene. This CDR3 has 15 residues. Germline-derived CDR1 and CDR2 are SGHNT and YYREEE (reference sequence). DNA of the CDR3: TGTGCCAGCCTTACACAGGGGGCTGCTGTGGTTGGCTACACCTTC. Amino acids: CASLTQGAAVVGYTF.

This chain links TRBV30 with TRBJ2-7; D ambiguous. Germline lookup yields CDR1 GTSNPN and CDR2 SVGIG (reference sequence). The CDR3 is 15 amino acids. V was pared by 1 base and J by 2 bases, with 15 bases between. The CDR3 DNA reads TGTGCCTGGAGTGCTACTGCCTACCGGGCCTACGAGCAGTACTTC. Its protein product is CAWSATAYRAYEQYF. Complete variable domain (other parts from reference TRBV30 and TRBJ2-7): SQTIHQWPATLVQPVGSPLSLECTVEGTSNPNLYWYRQAAGRGLQLLFYSVGIGQISSEVPQNLSASRPQDRQFILSSKKLLLSDSGFYLCAWSATAYRAYEQYFGPGTRLTVT.